The 11 T cell receptor beta chains below come from one sample, sequenced in a study of cytomegalovirus exposure and HLA in healthy donors. Researchers ran the PCR with 60 Vbeta and 13 Jbeta primers. Profiling relied on immunoSEQ multiplex PCR, and the TCRdb table lists in-frame clones only, not all of them. The sample consists of tens of thousands of clones, roughly three quarters of them appearing once. Sequenced input: PBMCs. All receptors derive from a woman in her thirties or forties in good health and CMV-seronegative.

The count of this clone is one. The junction shows a germline mismatch at one end, possibly a read error. V usage is TRBV5-1 and J usage is TRBJ1-5; weak D call: TRBD1 (6 bases). The CDR3 runs to 15 residues. Germline values: CDR1 SGHRS, CDR2 YFSETQ. The CDR3 nucleotides are TGCGCCAGCAGCTTGGAGGGAGGGGACAATCAGCCCCAGAATTTT. This gives the protein CASSLEGGDNQPQNF.

The rearrangement uses TRBV15 and TRBJ1-4, with D possibly TRBD1 on 6 matching bases. This CDR3 is 17 amino acids long. Germline lookup yields CDR1 LNHNV and CDR2 YYDKDF (reference sequence). V was trimmed by 1 base and J by 3 bases, leaving 15 bases between them. In DNA form, the CDR3 reads TGTGCCACCAGCAGAGGGGGGCAGGGGTCATCTAATGAAAAACTGTTTTTT. Protein: CATSRGGQGSSNEKLFF.

The chain carries TRBV2 and TRBJ1-4, with D perhaps TRBD1 (5 bases). Germline V CDR1 and CDR2: SNHLY, FYNNEI. This CDR3 has 12 amino acids. V lost 4 bases and J 8 bases, leaving 8 bases between the germline ends. CDR3 residues: CASSGRGEKLFF. The DNA for the CDR3 is TGTGCCAGCAGTGGGCGGGGGGAAAAACTGTTTTTT.

The chain recombines TRBV18 with TRBJ1-1, with D perhaps matching TRBD1 (6 bases). CDR3 length equals 13 residues. CDR1 and CDR2 (germline): KGHSH, LQKENI. Trimming shortened V by 6 bases and J by 3 bases, and 11 bases separated the two germline ends. Written as DNA, the CDR3 is TGTGCCAGCTCTCCCGACAGGTACACTGAAGCTTTCTTT. Translating it yields CASSPDRYTEAFF.

The gene calls are TRBV30 and TRBJ1-1; D is unresolved. V dropped 2 bases and J dropped 1 base, with 8 bases sitting between them. CDR1 and CDR2 (germline): GTSNPN, SVGIG (reference sequence). CDR3 size: 13 residues. The CDR3 nucleotides are TGTGCCTGGAGTCCAACCGGGAACACTGAAGCTTTCTTT. Translation: CAWSPTGNTEAFF.

This chain links TRBV9 with TRBJ2-7; 11 bases are shared with TRBD2. The V and J ends lost 0 bases and 3 bases, in that order; junction bases with no gene match: 8. CDR3 length: 17 residues. Germline assignment: CDR1 SGDLS and CDR2 YYNGEE. CDR3 loop: CASSVAPSGTSGYEQYF. The DNA of the CDR3 is TGTGCCAGCAGCGTAGCCCCAAGCGGGACTAGCGGCTACGAGCAGTACTTC.

The chain carries TRBV15 and TRBJ2-5, with 7 bases lining up with TRBD2. Germline-derived CDR1 and CDR2 are LNHNV and YYDKDF (reference sequence). The CDR3 length is 15 residues. J lost 1 base, V lost 0 bases, and 2 bases had no gene match. CDR3 DNA sequence: TGTGCCACCAGCAGAGAAGCGGGACCCCAAGAGACCCAGTACTTC. Translation gives CATSREAGPQETQYF.

This clone was picked up one time. This chain links TRBV10-3 with TRBJ1-5; weak D call: TRBD1 (6 bases). The V and J ends lost 0 bases and 1 base respectively, with 13 bases between them. In germline, CDR1 is ENHRY, CDR2 SYGVKD. This CDR3 has 17 residues. CDR3: CAISESSGANSNQPQHF. The CDR3 nucleotides read TGTGCCATCAGTGAGTCGTCAGGGGCAAACAGCAATCAGCCCCAGCATTTT.

The chain employs TRBV29-1 and TRBJ2-3; 8 nucleotides match TRBD1. This CDR3 is 12 amino acids long. Looked up from germline, CDR1 is SQVTM and CDR2 is ANQGSEA. Unmatched junction bases numbered 4, after V lost 7 bases and J lost 4 bases. The CDR3 is CSGQGAADTQYF. The CDR3 DNA follows: TGCAGCGGCCAGGGGGCCGCAGATACGCAGTATTTT.

The V and J genes are TRBV11-3 and TRBJ2-5; D may be TRBD1 (5 bases). The CDR3 has 13 amino acids. V was shortened by 3 bases and J by 5 bases, with 10 bases between the two germline ends. CDR1 is SGHNT and CDR2 is YENEEA in the germline V gene. This CDR3 is CASSFRQGETQYF. CDR3 coding DNA: TGTGCCAGCAGCTTTCGGCAGGGCGAGACCCAGTACTTC.

The rearrangement uses TRBV6-5 and TRBJ1-1; perhaps TRBD1 as D (6 bases). V dropped 4 bases and J dropped 1 base, with 13 bases sitting between them. CDR3 length: 15 residues. Germline V CDR1 and CDR2: MNHEY, SVGAGI. The CDR3 sequence: CASSFTGTSNTEAFF. The CDR3 DNA is TGTGCCAGCAGTTTCACCGGGACATCGAACACTGAAGCTTTCTTT.